Presented here are 24 T cell receptor beta chains from one specimen sequenced in a study of CD8 T cells in Susac syndrome. RNA was extracted with the RNeasy kit, and a quantity of about 0.45 to 1 ug was reverse transcribed using random hexamers. TCRdb re-derived calls from the immunoSEQ multiplex PCR reads in MiXCR, one entry per CDR3 protein. The sample lists about 100,000 distinct CDR3 sequences, 95% seen once, with around 0.3% in the top ten. The specimen was CD8+ T cells from PBMCs. The receptors originated from a human donor with Susac syndrome.

In this sample, this clonotype turned up a few times. The V and J genes are TRBV18 and TRBJ2-1; possibly TRBD1 or TRBD2 for D (6 bases each). The V end was cut by 3 bases, the J end by 8 bases, with 8 bases between. The CDR3 spans 12 residues. The germline V gene encodes CDR1 KGHSH and CDR2 LQKENI. CDR3 amino acids: CASSPGGDEQFF. CDR3 sequence (DNA): TGTGCCAGCTCACCCGGGGGCGATGAGCAGTTCTTC.

CDR3 protein: CASSDAGISNTEAFF. As DNA, the CDR3 is TGCGCCAGCAGTGACGCAGGGATATCGAACACTGAAGCTTTCTTT. The chain is built from TRBV5-1 and TRBJ1-1, with D perhaps matching TRBD1 (5 bases). V lost 5 bases, J lost 1 base, and 15 bases lay in between. The CDR3 extends over 15 amino acids. Germline V lookup: CDR1 SGHRS, CDR2 YFSETQ.

The genes are TRBV20-1 and TRBJ2-3; 7 positions agree with TRBD1. Germline CDR1 DFQATT, CDR2 SNEGSKA (reference sequence). This CDR3 spans 15 amino acids. DNA of the CDR3: TGCAGCGAAGACGGGGACAGAGTAAGCACAGATACGCAGTATTTT. It yields the protein CSEDGDRVSTDTQYF.

For the CDR3, the DNA is TGCAGCGTTGGCCTAGCGGGAGTGTCTGATACGCAGTATTTT. It specifies CSVGLAGVSDTQYF. The chain combines TRBV29-1 with TRBJ2-3; TRBD2 aligns across 10 bases. The CDR3 is 14 amino acids. Trimming took 4 bases from V and 6 from J; bases not matched to a gene: 7. Germline assignment: CDR1 SQVTM and CDR2 ANQGSEA.

The CDR3 reads CASSLEVQTRQFF. CDR3 bases: TGTGCCAGCAGCTTGGAGGTGCAGACCAGGCAGTTCTTC. This chain uses TRBV5-6 with TRBJ2-1; D is uncertain. This CDR3 contains 13 residues. Trimming removed 0 bases from V and 12 bases from J, with 13 bases in between. Germline CDR1 reads SGHDT; CDR2 reads YYEEEE.

The chain links TRBV28 to TRBJ2-1; 11 bases agree with TRBD2. This CDR3 is built from 17 residues. V gave up 9 bases and J gave up 8 bases; unmatched junction bases: 18. In germline, CDR1 is MDHEN, CDR2 SYDVKM. Here the CDR3 reads CASPPGLAEPLIYEQFF. The CDR3 DNA reads TGTGCCAGTCCGCCGGGACTAGCGGAACCACTAATCTATGAGCAGTTCTTC.

This rearrangement joins TRBV7-2 to TRBJ2-7; D uncertain. The CDR3 is made up of 14 amino acids. CDR1 is SGHTA and CDR2 is FQGNSA in the germline V gene. V gave up 0 bases and J gave up 0 bases, with 6 bases separating them. The CDR3 region is CASSLARTSYEQYF. The CDR3 nucleotides are TGTGCCAGCAGCTTAGCGAGGACCTCCTACGAGCAGTACTTC.

The genes are TRBV7-2 and TRBJ2-7; the D gene is possibly TRBD2 (6 bases). V lost 2 bases and J lost 0, with 11 bases in between. CDR3 length: 15 amino acids. CDR1 SGHTA and CDR2 FQGNSA come from the germline V gene. The CDR3 is CASSLSGVSSYEQYF. DNA for the CDR3: TGTGCCAGCAGCTTATCGGGGGTGAGCTCCTACGAGCAGTACTTC.

The chain couples TRBV29-1 to TRBJ2-1; TRBD2 is a possible D gene (5 bases). Deletions cut 0 bases from V and 4 bases from J, with 22 bases between. The germline gives CDR1 SQVTM, CDR2 ANQGSEA. The CDR3 spans 18 residues. CDR3 in amino acids: CSVEDKAPTIPLYNEQFF. CDR3 bases: TGCAGCGTTGAAGATAAGGCCCCGACTATTCCCCTATACAATGAGCAGTTCTTC.

V is TRBV3-1 and J is TRBJ2-1; D is uncertain. The germline V gene encodes CDR1 LGHDT and CDR2 YNNKEL (reference sequence). The CDR3 contains 15 residues. Trimming stripped 4 bases from V and 0 bases from J, with 10 bases between. The DNA of the CDR3 is TGTGCCAGCAGCCCAATCCGTGACTCCTACAATGAGCAGTTCTTC. Translating gives CASSPIRDSYNEQFF.

The chain links TRBV7-9 to TRBJ2-4; no firm D call. CDR1 is SEHNR, CDR2 FQNEAQ, per germline (reference sequence). This CDR3 is built from 14 residues. Trimming removed 4 bases at V and 2 bases at J, with 9 bases between. CDR3: CASSSPGSKNIQYF. The CDR3 nucleotides read TGTGCCAGCAGCTCCCCCGGATCCAAAAACATTCAGTACTTC. The full variable domain, in which reference TRBV7-9 and TRBJ2-4 provide the parts outside the CDR3, is DTGVSQNPRHKITKRGQNVTFRCDPISEHNRLYWYRQTLGQGPEFLTYFQNEAQLEKSRLLSDRFSAERPKGSFSTLEIQRTEQGDSAMYLCASSSPGSKNIQYFGAGTRLSVL.

The rearrangement uses TRBV12-3 or TRBV12-4 and TRBJ1-1; 7 bases map to TRBD1. The CDR3 has 15 amino acids. V dropped 6 bases and J dropped 8; count of bases not matched to a gene: 15. The CDR3 DNA is TGTGCCAGCAGAACACGACAGGGACTAAATAGCGAAGCTTTCTTT. This translates into CASRTRQGLNSEAFF.

The gene calls are TRBV11-2 and TRBJ2-2; no definite D call. Trimming removed 5 bases at V and 6 bases at J, with 19 bases between. Germline loops: CDR1 SGHAT, CDR2 FQNNGV. The CDR3 runs to 16 residues. The CDR3 here is CASSPNPILTPGELFF. As DNA, the CDR3 is TGTGCCAGCAGCCCGAATCCTATCTTGACACCCGGGGAGCTGTTTTTT. The whole variable domain, remainder taken from reference TRBV11-2 and TRBJ2-2, is EAGVAQSPRYKIIEKRQSVAFWCNPISGHATLYWYQQILGQGPKLLIQFQNNGVVDDSQLPKDRFSAERLKGVDSTLKIQPAKLEDSAVYLCASSPNPILTPGELFFGEGSRLTVL.

This chain uses TRBV12-3 or TRBV12-4 with TRBJ2-1; the match to TRBD1 covers 10 bases. The CDR3 is 15 residues long. Germline trimming cut 4 bases from V and 8 bases from J; bases unmatched to any gene: 8. The CDR3 DNA reads as TGTGCCAGCAGTTCCCAGGGACAGGGGTTCGATGAGCAGTTCTTC. It yields the protein CASSSQGQGFDEQFF.

This chain links TRBV4-1 with TRBJ1-2; 9 bases match TRBD1. Trimming cost V 5 bases and J 1 base; bases outside gene matches: 2. The length of the CDR3 is 14 residues. Germline CDR1 and CDR2: MGHRA and YSYEKL. CDR3 DNA sequence: TGCGCCAGCAGCGGGACAGGGTATAACTATGGCTACACCTTC. Residues: CASSGTGYNYGYTF.

This clonotype was counted once. This chain joins TRBV20-1 and TRBJ2-2; 8 nucleotides agree with TRBD2. The CDR3 extends over 16 amino acids. V lost 3 bases and J lost 3; bases outside the gene matches: 9. From germline, CDR1 is DFQATT and CDR2 SNEGSKA (reference sequence). In nucleotides, the CDR3 is TGCAGTGCTAGCCCGCTTGCGGGGGGAGACACCGGGGAGCTGTTTTTT. This codes for CSASPLAGGDTGELFF.

The rearrangement uses TRBV30 and TRBJ2-2; 10 nucleotides agree with TRBD2. The V segment lost 3 bases and the J segment 1 base; nucleotides outside the gene matches: 14. CDR1 is GTSNPN, CDR2 SVGIG, per germline (reference sequence). The CDR3 sequence is 19 residues long. This CDR3 reads CAWRLIPTSGAMNTGELFF. CDR3 coding DNA: TGTGCCTGGAGACTAATCCCCACTAGCGGGGCAATGAACACCGGGGAGCTGTTTTTT.

This clonotype has just one count. The chain couples TRBV20-1 to TRBJ1-5, with D possibly TRBD1 on 5 matching bases. Trimming stripped 4 bases from V and 5 bases from J, with 18 bases between. CDR1 and CDR2 (germline): DFQATT, SNEGSKA (reference sequence). This CDR3 spans 15 amino acids. Here the CDR3 DNA reads TGCAGTGCTATCGTTGGACCGGACAAGCATCAGCCCCAGCATTTT. This translates into CSAIVGPDKHQPQHF.

This chain connects TRBV9 to TRBJ1-1, with D hard to call. The CDR3 length is 13 residues. Trimming stripped 0 bases from V and 0 bases from J, with 3 bases between. Germline CDR1 is SGDLS and CDR2 is YYNGEE. The CDR3 here is CASSVDVNTEAFF. CDR3 nucleotides: TGTGCCAGCAGCGTAGATGTGAACACTGAAGCTTTCTTT.

The CDR3 loop reads CATSGDWLYPNEQFF. CDR3 sequence (DNA): TGTGCCACCAGTGGGGACTGGTTGTATCCCAATGAGCAGTTCTTC. V and J are TRBV24-1 and TRBJ2-1; tentatively, D is TRBD2 (6 bases). The length of the CDR3 is 15 residues. Between the trimmed V and J ends, which lost 5 bases and 6 bases, there was a span of 16 bases. Germline CDR1 is KGHDR and CDR2 is SFDVKD.

The V call is TRBV3-1, the J call TRBJ1-1; TRBD1 matches 9 bases. V trimming: 4 bases; J trimming: 10 bases; junction bases outside the gene matches: 4. Germline values: CDR1 LGHDT, CDR2 YNNKEL (reference sequence). This CDR3 comprises 12 residues. CDR3 nucleotides: TGTGCCAGCAGCCGCCCGGGACAGGGAGCTTTCTTT. It yields the protein CASSRPGQGAFF.

The chain joins TRBV25-1 to TRBJ1-6; D call uncertain. The CDR3 runs to 12 residues. Deletions cut 5 bases from V and 9 bases from J, with 8 bases between. The germline gives CDR1 MGHDK, CDR2 SYGVNS. The CDR3 nucleotides are TGTGCCAGCAGTTGGGGAGGTTCACCCCTCCACTTT. Translation gives CASSWGGSPLHF.

The rearrangement uses TRBV20-1 and TRBJ1-2; 10 nucleotides agree with TRBD1. The CDR3 is 14 residues long. Trimming took 5 bases from V and 3 from J; bases not matched to a gene: 6. Germline V gene data show CDR1 as DFQATT and CDR2 as SNEGSKA (reference sequence). The CDR3 region has the DNA TGCAGTGCTGGAGGACAGGGGGTCGACTATGGCTACACCTTC. Translation gives CSAGGQGVDYGYTF.

This sequence joins TRBV13 and TRBJ2-7, with D uncertain. Deletions cut 1 base from V and 4 bases from J, with 8 bases between. The CDR3 sequence is 13 residues long. CDR1 PRHDT and CDR2 FYEKMQ come from the germline V gene (reference sequence). The DNA of the CDR3 is TGTGCCAGCAGCTTAGTTAGGGATTACGAGCAGTACTTC. Translating gives CASSLVRDYEQYF.